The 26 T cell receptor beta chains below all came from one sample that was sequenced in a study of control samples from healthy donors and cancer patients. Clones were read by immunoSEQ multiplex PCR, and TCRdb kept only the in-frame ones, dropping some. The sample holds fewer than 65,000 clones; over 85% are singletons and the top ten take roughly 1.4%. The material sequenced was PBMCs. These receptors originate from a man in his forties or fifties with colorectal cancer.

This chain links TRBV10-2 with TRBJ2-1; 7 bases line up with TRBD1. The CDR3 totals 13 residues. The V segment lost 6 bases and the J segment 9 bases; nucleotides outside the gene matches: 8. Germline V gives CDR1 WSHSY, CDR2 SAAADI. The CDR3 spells CASRTGSTSEQFF. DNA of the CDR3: TGCGCCAGCAGGACAGGGTCCACCTCTGAGCAGTTCTTC.

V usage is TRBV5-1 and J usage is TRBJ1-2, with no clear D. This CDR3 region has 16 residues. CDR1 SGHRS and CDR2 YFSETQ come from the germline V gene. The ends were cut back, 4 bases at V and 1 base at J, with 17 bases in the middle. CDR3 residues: CASSPIQIQINYGYTF. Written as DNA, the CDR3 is TGCGCCAGCAGCCCAATCCAAATACAGATTAACTATGGCTACACCTTC.

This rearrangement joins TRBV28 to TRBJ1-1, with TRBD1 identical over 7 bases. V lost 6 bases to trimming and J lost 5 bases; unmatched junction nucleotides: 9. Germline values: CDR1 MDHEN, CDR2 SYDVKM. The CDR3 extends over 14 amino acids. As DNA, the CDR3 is TGTGCCAGCAGACCCCTAGCAGGGGGGACTGAAGCTTTCTTT. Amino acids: CASRPLAGGTEAFF.

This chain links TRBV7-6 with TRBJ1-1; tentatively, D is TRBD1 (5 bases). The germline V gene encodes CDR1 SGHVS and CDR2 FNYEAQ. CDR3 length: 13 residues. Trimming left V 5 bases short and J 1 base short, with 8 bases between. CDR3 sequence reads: CASSRGTNTEAFF. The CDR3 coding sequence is TGTGCCAGCAGCCGCGGGACGAACACTGAAGCTTTCTTT. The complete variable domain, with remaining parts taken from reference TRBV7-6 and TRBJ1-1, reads GAGVSQSPRYKVTKRGQDVALRCDPISGHVSLYWYRQALGQGPEFLTYFNYEAQQDKSGLPNDRFSAERPEGSISTLTIQRTEQRDSAMYRCASSRGTNTEAFFGQGTRLTVV.

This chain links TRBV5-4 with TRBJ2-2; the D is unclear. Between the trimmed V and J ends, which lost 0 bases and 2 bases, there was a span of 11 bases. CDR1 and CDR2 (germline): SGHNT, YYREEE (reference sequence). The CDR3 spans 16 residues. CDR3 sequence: CASSLVGLDNTGELFF. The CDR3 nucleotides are TGTGCCAGCAGCTTGGTAGGGTTAGACAACACCGGGGAGCTGTTTTTT.

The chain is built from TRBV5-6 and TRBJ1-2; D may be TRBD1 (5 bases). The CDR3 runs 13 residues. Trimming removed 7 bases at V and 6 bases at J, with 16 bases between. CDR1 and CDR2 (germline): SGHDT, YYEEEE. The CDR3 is CASAPPRGNGYTF. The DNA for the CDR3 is TGTGCCAGCGCCCCCCCGAGGGGCAATGGCTACACCTTC.

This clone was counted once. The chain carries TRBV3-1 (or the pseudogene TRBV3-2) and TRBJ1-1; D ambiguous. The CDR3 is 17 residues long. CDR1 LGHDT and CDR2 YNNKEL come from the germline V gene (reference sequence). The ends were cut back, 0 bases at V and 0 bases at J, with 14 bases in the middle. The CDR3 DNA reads TGTGCCAGCAGCCAAGATTCCCACCTGATGATGAACACTGAAGCTTTCTTT. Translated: CASSQDSHLMMNTEAFF.

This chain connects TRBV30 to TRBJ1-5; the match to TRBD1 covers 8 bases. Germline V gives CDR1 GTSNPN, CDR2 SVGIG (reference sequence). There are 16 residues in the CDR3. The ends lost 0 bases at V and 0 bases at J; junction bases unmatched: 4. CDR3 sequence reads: CAWSVGTGGSNQPQHF. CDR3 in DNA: TGTGCCTGGAGTGTCGGGACAGGTGGTAGCAATCAGCCCCAGCATTTT.

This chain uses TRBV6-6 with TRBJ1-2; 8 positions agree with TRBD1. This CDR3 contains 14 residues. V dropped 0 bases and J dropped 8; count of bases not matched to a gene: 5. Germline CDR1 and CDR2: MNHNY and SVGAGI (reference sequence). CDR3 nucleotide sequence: TGTGCCAGCAGTTACTCTTCAGGGGGCGACGGCTACACCTTC. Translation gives CASSYSSGGDGYTF.

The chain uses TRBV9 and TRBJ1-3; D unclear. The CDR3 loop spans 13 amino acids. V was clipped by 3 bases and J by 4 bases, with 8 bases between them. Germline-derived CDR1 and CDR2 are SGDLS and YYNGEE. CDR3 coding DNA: TGTGCCAGCAGCGACAGTCCAGGAAACACCATATATTTT. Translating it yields CASSDSPGNTIYF.

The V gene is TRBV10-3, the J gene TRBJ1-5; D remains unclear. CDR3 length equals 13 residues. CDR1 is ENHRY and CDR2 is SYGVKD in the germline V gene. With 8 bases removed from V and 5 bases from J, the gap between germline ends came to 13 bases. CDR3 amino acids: CAIGRYGDQPQHF. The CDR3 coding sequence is TGTGCCATCGGCAGGTATGGGGATCAGCCCCAGCATTTT.

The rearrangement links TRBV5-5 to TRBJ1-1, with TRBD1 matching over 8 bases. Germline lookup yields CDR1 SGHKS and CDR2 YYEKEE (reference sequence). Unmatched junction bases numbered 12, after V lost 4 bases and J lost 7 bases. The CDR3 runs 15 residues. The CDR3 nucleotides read TGTGCCAGCAGCGGGAGAGGACAGGGAGGGAGTGAAGCTTTCTTT. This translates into CASSGRGQGGSEAFF.

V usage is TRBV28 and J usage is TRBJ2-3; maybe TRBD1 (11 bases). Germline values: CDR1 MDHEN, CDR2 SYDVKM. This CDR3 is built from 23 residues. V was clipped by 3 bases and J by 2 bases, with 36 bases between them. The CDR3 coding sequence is TGTGCCAGCAGTTTTTTCGGGACAGGGGGTGGCCAAGGACTAGCGGAGTTCACAGATACGCAGTATTTT. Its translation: CASSFFGTGGGQGLAEFTDTQYF.

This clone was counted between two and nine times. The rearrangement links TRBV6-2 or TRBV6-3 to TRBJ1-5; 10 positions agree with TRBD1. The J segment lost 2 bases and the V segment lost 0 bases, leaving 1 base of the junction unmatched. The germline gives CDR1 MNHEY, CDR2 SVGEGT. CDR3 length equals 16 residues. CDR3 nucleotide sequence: TGTGCCAGCAGTTACTCGGGGACAGGGGGCAATCAGCCCCAGCATTTT. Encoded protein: CASSYSGTGGNQPQHF.

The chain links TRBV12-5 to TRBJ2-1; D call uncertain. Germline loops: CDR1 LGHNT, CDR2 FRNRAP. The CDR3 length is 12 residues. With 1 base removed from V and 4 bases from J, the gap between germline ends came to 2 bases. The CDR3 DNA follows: TGTGCTAGTGGTTTGGGGTACAATGAGCAGTTCTTC. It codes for CASGLGYNEQFF.

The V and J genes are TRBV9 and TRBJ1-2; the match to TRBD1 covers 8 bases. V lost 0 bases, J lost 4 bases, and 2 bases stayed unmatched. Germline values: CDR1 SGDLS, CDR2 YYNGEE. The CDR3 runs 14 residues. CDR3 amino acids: CASSVVGTGYGYTF. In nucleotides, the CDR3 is TGTGCCAGCAGCGTAGTTGGGACAGGCTATGGCTACACCTTC.

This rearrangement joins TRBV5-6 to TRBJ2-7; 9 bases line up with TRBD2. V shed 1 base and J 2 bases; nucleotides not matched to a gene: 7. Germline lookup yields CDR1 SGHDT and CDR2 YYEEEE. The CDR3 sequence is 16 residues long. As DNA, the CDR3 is TGTGCCAGCAGCTTGAGGGCGGGAGGGAGGACCTACGAGCAGTACTTC. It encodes CASSLRAGGRTYEQYF.

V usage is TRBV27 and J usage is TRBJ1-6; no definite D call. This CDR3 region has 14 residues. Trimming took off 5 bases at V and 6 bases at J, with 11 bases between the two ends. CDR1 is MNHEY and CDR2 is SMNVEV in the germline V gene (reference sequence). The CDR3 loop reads CASSPTLVNSPLHF. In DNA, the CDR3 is TGTGCCAGCAGTCCCACCCTCGTTAATTCACCCCTCCACTTT.

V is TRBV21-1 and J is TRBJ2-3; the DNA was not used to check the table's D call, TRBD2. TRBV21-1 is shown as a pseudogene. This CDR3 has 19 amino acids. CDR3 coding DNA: TGTGCCAGCAGCTCACCATTCGCTGGGAGTGGTTTAGGCACAGATACGCAGTATTTT. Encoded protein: CASSSPFAGSGLGTDTQYF.

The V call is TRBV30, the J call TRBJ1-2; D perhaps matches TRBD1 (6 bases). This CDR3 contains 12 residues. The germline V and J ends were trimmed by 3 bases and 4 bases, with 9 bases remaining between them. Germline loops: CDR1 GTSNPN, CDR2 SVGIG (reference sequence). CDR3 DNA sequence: TGTGCCTGGAGCGACAGGATCTATGGCTACACCTTC. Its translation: CAWSDRIYGYTF.

The CDR3 sequence: CAWSGTEGYTF. The CDR3 nucleotides read TGTGCCTGGAGTGGCACGGAGGGCTACACCTTC. The chain carries TRBV30 and TRBJ1-2; D is uncertain. Trimming left V 1 base short and J 8 bases short, with 8 bases between. CDR1 is GTSNPN, CDR2 SVGIG, per germline (reference sequence). The CDR3 extends over 11 amino acids.

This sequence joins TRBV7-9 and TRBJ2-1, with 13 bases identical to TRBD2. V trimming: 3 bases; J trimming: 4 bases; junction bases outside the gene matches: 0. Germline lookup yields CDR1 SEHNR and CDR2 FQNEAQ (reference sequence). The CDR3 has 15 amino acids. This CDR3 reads CASSLTSGRYNEQFF. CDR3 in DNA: TGTGCCAGCAGCTTGACTAGCGGGAGGTACAATGAGCAGTTCTTC.

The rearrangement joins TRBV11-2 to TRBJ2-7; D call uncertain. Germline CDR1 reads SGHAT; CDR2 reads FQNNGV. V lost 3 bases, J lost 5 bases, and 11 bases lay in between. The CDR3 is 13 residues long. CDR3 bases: TGTGCCAGCAGCTTTCCCTTGGGGAACGAGCAGTACTTC. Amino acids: CASSFPLGNEQYF.

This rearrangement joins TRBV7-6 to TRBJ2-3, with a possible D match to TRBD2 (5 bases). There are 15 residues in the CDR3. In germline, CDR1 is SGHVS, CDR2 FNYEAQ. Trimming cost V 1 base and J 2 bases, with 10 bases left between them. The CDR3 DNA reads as TGTGCCAGCAGCTTAGGAGGGAGAAACACAGATACGCAGTATTTT. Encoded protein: CASSLGGRNTDTQYF.

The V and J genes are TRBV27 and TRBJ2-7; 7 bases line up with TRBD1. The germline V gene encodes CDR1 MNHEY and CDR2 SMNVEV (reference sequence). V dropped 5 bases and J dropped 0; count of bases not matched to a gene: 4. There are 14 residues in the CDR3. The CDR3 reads CASSPQGNSYEQYF. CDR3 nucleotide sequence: TGTGCCAGCAGTCCACAGGGGAACTCCTACGAGCAGTACTTC.

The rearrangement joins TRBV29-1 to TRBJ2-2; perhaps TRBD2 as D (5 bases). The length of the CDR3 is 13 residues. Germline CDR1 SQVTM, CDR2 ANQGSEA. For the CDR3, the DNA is TGCAGTGCCTTTCCCGGGGAGACCGGGGAGCTGTTTTTT. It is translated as CSAFPGETGELFF.